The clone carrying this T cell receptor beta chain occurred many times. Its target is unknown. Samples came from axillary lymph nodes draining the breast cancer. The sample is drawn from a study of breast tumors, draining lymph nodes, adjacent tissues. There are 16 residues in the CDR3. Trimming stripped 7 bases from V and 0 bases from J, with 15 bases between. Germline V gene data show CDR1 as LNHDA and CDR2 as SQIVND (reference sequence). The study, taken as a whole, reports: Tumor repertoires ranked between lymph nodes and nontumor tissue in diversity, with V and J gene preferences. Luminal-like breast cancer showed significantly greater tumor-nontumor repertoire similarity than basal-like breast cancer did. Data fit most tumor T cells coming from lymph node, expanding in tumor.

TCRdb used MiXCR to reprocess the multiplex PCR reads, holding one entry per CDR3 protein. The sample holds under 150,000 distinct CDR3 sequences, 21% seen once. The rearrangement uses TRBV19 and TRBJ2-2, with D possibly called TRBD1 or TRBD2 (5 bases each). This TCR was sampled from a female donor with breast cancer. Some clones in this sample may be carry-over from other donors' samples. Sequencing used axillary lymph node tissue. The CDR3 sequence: CASKRGEQTNTGELFF. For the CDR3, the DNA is TGTGCCAGTAAGAGAGGGGAACAGACGAACACCGGGGAGCTGTTTTTT.